Below, 19 T cell receptor beta chains from the same sample are listed, as sequenced in a study of blood T cells in healthy people across ages. Then a second PCR, running about 7 to 11 cycles, was carried out with a sample-barcoded 5' primer and a J-beta primer mix. MiXCR, run by TCRdb on the 5' RACE reads, gives a single entry per CDR3 protein. The sample contains 600,000 to 850,000 distinct CDR3 sequences, around 40% of which appear only once. Material: blood. The receptors were gathered from a woman aged 55-70 years in good health.

Worth noting for this clonotype: It may be a read error: a sequence one base away is much more abundant. The chain recombines TRBV5-1 with TRBJ2-7; the match to TRBD1 covers 11 bases. CDR1 and CDR2 (germline): SGHRS, YFSETQ. Losses at the gene ends were 0 bases for V and 6 bases for J; bases not matched to a gene: 5. The CDR3 has 15 residues. CDR3 bases: TGCGCCAGCAGCTTGGCCGGGACAGGGGGTTGCGAGCAGTACTTC. It encodes CASSLAGTGGCEQYF. Filled out from reference TRBV5-1 and TRBJ2-7, the complete variable domain reads KAGVTQTPRYLIKTRGQQVTLSCSPISGHRSVSWYQQTPGQGLQFLFEYFSETQRNKGNFPGRFSGRQFSNSRSEMNVSTLELGDSALYLCASSLAGTGGCEQYFGPGTRLTVT.

This clonotype was observed a handful of times. The rearrangement uses TRBV2 and TRBJ2-6, with 9 bases identical to TRBD1. The CDR3 length is 16 residues. After removal of 10 bases from V and 1 base from J, the junction contained 8 bases not matched to a gene. Germline-derived CDR1 and CDR2 are SNHLY and FYNNEI. The CDR3 is CAIRDREFSGANVLTF. The CDR3 coding sequence is TGTGCCATCCGGGACAGGGAATTTTCTGGGGCCAACGTCCTGACTTTC. Drawing the rest from reference TRBV2 and TRBJ2-6, the complete variable domain is EPEVTQTPSHQVTQMGQEVILRCVPISNHLYFYWYRQILGQKVEFLVSFYNNEISEKSEIFDDQFSVERPDGSNFTLKIRSTKLEDSAMYFCAIRDREFSGANVLTFGAGSRLTVL.

Many counts were recorded for this clonotype. The rearrangement uses TRBV29-1 and TRBJ2-5, with no clear D. Germline V gene data show CDR1 as SQVTM and CDR2 as ANQGSEA. Trimming pared 8 bases from V and 3 bases from J, leaving 16 bases between. There are 13 residues in the CDR3. The CDR3 DNA follows: TGCAGCTCCGGTGCCACTATAGAAGAGACCCAGTACTTC. Translated, it gives CSSGATIEETQYF.

This sequence joins TRBV24-1 and TRBJ2-3, with a possible D match to TRBD2 (5 bases). The CDR3 loop spans 13 amino acids. Germline V gives CDR1 KGHDR, CDR2 SFDVKD. The V end lost 7 bases, the J end lost 1 base, and 8 bases lay between the germline ends. The CDR3 bases are TGTGCCACCAGCCGGGATCGCACAGATACGCAGTATTTT. The encoded protein is CATSRDRTDTQYF.

V is TRBV12-3 or TRBV12-4 and J is TRBJ1-1; a possible D gene is TRBD1 (6 bases). The V gene lost 3 bases and the J gene lost 11 bases, with 19 bases spanning the gap. The CDR3 runs 14 residues. CDR3 protein: CASSFNEGPQGAFF. As DNA, the CDR3 is TGTGCCAGCAGTTTTAACGAGGGACCTCAGGGGGCTTTCTTT.

This chain uses TRBV28 with TRBJ2-3; TRBD2 is a possible D gene (5 bases). The ends were cut back, 3 bases at V and 0 bases at J, with 10 bases in the middle. The germline CDR1 and CDR2 sequences are MDHEN and SYDVKM. This CDR3 is 15 amino acids long. In nucleotides, the CDR3 is TGTGCCAGCAGTTTCCGTCGGGGAAGCACAGATACGCAGTATTTT. It translates to CASSFRRGSTDTQYF.

This clonotype was counted a few times. This chain links TRBV29-1 with TRBJ2-2, with TRBD2 matching 10 bases. The length of the CDR3 is 15 residues. Losses at the gene ends were 5 bases for V and 1 base for J; bases not matched to a gene: 4. In germline, CDR1 is SQVTM, CDR2 ANQGSEA. The CDR3 protein is CSVRASGRNTGELFF. CDR3 in DNA: TGCAGCGTTAGAGCTAGCGGGAGGAACACCGGGGAGCTGTTTTTT.

This clonotype was seen at least ten times. The rearrangement joins TRBV6-2 or TRBV6-3 to TRBJ2-3; TRBD2 agrees at 8 bases. CDR3 length: 18 residues. V shed 2 bases and J 9 bases; nucleotides not matched to a gene: 19. Germline values: CDR1 MNHEY, CDR2 SVGEGT. DNA for the CDR3: TGTGCCAGCAGTTACCCGTTGAGCGGGAGTCACCACGAAGCGACGCAGTATTTT. Translation: CASSYPLSGSHHEATQYF.

This clonotype appeared many times. V and J are TRBV12-3 or TRBV12-4 and TRBJ2-1; D is perhaps TRBD2 (6 bases). The CDR3 length is 15 residues. Between the trimmed V and J ends, which lost 4 bases and 9 bases, there was a span of 19 bases. The CDR3 coding sequence is TGTGCCAGCAGTTCACCCGAATGGACTAATGGTGAGCAGTTCTTC. Protein sequence: CASSSPEWTNGEQFF.

This rearrangement joins TRBV4-2 to TRBJ2-3; the match to TRBD1 covers 11 bases. Germline CDR1 LGHNA, CDR2 YNFKEQ. The length of the CDR3 is 13 residues. V was clipped by 4 bases and J by 11 bases; unmatched bases: 5. CDR3 sequence: CASSRDGTGGQYF. The CDR3 DNA follows: TGTGCCAGCAGCCGCGACGGGACAGGGGGGCAGTATTTT.

The chain is built from TRBV12-3 or TRBV12-4 and TRBJ1-6; D is ambiguous. Deletions cut 5 bases from V and 6 bases from J, with 8 bases between. This CDR3 has 13 residues. The CDR3 DNA follows: TGTGCCAGCAGTGGGAGGGCTAATTCACCCCTCCACTTT. Protein product: CASSGRANSPLHF.

J is TRBJ2-3 and V is TRBV2, with 9 nucleotides matching TRBD1. Per germline, CDR1 SNHLY and CDR2 FYNNEI. V shed 4 bases and J 6 bases; nucleotides not matched to a gene: 2. This CDR3 region has 13 residues. CDR3 bases: TGTGCCAGCAGTGTAGGGACAGGGGATACGCAGTATTTT. Protein: CASSVGTGDTQYF.

This clonotype was seen a handful of times. The chain is built from TRBV5-1 and TRBJ1-2, with D possibly being TRBD1 (6 bases). This CDR3 spans 15 amino acids. V dropped 5 bases and J dropped 3 bases, with 17 bases sitting between them. Germline V gene sequence: CDR1 SGHRS, CDR2 YFSETQ. The CDR3 DNA sequence: TGCGCCAGCAGGGGGGGGGCGGACAGTCACTATGGCTACACCTTC. Translated: CASRGGADSHYGYTF.

A few counts support this clonotype. This chain joins TRBV7-2 and TRBJ2-3; 13 positions match TRBD2. The CDR3 runs to 15 residues. V gave up 5 bases and J gave up 8 bases; unmatched junction bases: 7. CDR1 and CDR2 (germline): SGHTA, FQGNSA. Written as DNA, the CDR3 is TGTGCCAGCAGCCCTACTAGCGGGAGGGGGGGTACGCAGTATTTT. Amino acid sequence: CASSPTSGRGGTQYF.

The chain carries TRBV7-3 and TRBJ2-5, with 9 bases lining up with TRBD2. After removal of 3 bases from V and 11 bases from J, the junction contained 22 bases not matched to a gene. The CDR3 is 18 amino acids. In germline, CDR1 is SGHTA, CDR2 FQGTGA. DNA for the CDR3: TGTGCCAGCAGCTTCCAGGGACTAGCTGATAGCTCCTACAATGAGCAGTACTTC. Amino acids: CASSFQGLADSSYNEQYF.

The V and J genes are TRBV20-1 and TRBJ1-4; TRBD1 might be the D (5 bases). The CDR3 is 14 amino acids. Looked up from germline, CDR1 is DFQATT and CDR2 is SNEGSKA (reference sequence). Between the trimmed V and J ends, which lost 1 base and 7 bases, there was a span of 13 bases. The CDR3 nucleotides are TGCAGTGCTAGAGTTCAGGGAACGGGTGAAAAACTGTTTTTT. Amino acids: CSARVQGTGEKLFF.

This chain joins TRBV12-3 or TRBV12-4 and TRBJ2-3, with TRBD1 identical over 7 bases. The CDR3 is 15 amino acids. J gave up 4 bases and V 6 bases, and 10 bases lay outside the gene matches. This chain's CDR3 is CASSGTTGSADTQYF. The CDR3 DNA reads as TGTGCCAGCAGCGGTACGACAGGGAGCGCAGATACGCAGTATTTT.

The chain uses TRBV4-3 and TRBJ2-4; D not certain. The J call is in doubt because the DNA end fits TRBJ2-5 better. Looked up from germline, CDR1 is LGHNA and CDR2 is YSLEER. The CDR3 length is 14 residues. Written as DNA, the CDR3 is TGCGCCAGCAGCCATGATATTCAGCATGAGACCCAGTACTTC. Translating it yields CASSHDIQHETQYF.

This clonotype was counted once. This chain uses TRBV29-1 with TRBJ2-3; 11 nucleotides agree with TRBD2. V shed 0 bases, J shed 6 bases, and the junction held 8 bases outside the gene matches. This CDR3 region has 16 residues. CDR1 is SQVTM, CDR2 ANQGSEA, per germline. The CDR3 DNA follows: TGCAGCGTTGAAGATACTAGCGGGGGTGCCTCGGATACGCAGTATTTT. It yields the protein CSVEDTSGGASDTQYF.